The rows below give T cell receptor beta chains drawn from one sample of a study of blood T cell repertoires in COVID-19. Libraries were prepared by immunoSEQ multiplex PCR; TCRdb keeps only in-frame clonotypes and omits some of them. The data show some 120,000 clones, with 90% seen just once and 1.5% to 2% held by the top ten. Sequencing input: peripheral blood. The receptors shown here come from a human donor with active COVID-19. The donor label of this sample is uncertain. Each CDR3 is given with its conserved first and last residue. Each record gives: V gene, D gene, clone size, CDR3 protein. A D gene is named only where the DNA matches it firmly. Rows give clone size only sometimes, using once, few, many, or a class for an expanded clone.

TRBV5-4 | TRBD2 | . | CASSLSGGAPGELFF
TRBV27 | TRBD2 | . | CASSLGRGAAYEQYF
TRBV6-5 | . | . | CASQGLMNTEAFF
TRBV5-5 | TRBD1 | . | CASSLKSTGGTEAFF
TRBV3-1/TRBV3-2 | . | . | CASSLGTGYEQYF
TRBV6-6 | TRBD1 | . | CASTGTTGLSTDTQYF
TRBV5-4 | TRBD2 | . | CASSPRGADTGELFF
TRBV4-2 | . | . | CASSQGRAGSEKLFF
TRBV24-1 | . | large | CATSAGAFTDTQYF
TRBV5-1 | TRBD2 | once | CASSLQRGRSGELFF
TRBV19 | . | . | CASNARGGSNTEAFF
TRBV5-8 | TRBD1 | . | CASSKGTANYGYTF
TRBV18 | TRBD2 | . | CASSLGTSGGETQYF
TRBV28 | . | . | CASNDQGYRNTEAFF